The 27 T cell receptor beta chains below come from one sample, sequenced in a study of CD8+CD57+ T cells in acquired aplastic anemia (dated by TCRdb to the late 2010s). This sample was sequenced with an Illumina HiSeq 2000. Profiling of TCR beta VDJ combinations and CDR3 sequences used genomic DNA as the template. TCRdb cleaned the public reads at Q25 with fastp, built clones with MiXCR and kept in-frame beta chains. Identical CDR3 protein sequences are pooled into one entry, listed with their most common genes and DNA. The table for this sample lists about 110,000 distinct CDR3 sequences; approximately 49% of them were counted only once. The leading ten clones occupy 30% to 35% of the sample. The sequenced sample consisted of sorted CD4+, CD8+, or CD8+CD57+ T cells (not recorded which) from PBMCs. The origin of the receptors is a human donor in good health, serving as a control.

The chain combines TRBV2 with TRBJ2-1, with TRBD2 identical over 7 bases. This CDR3 spans 13 amino acids. Germline CDR1 and CDR2: SNHLY and FYNNEI. Trimming removed 8 bases from V and 8 bases from J; junction bases left unmatched: 9. CDR3 coding DNA: TGTGCCAGCGGGGACGGGGGGATCCATGAGCAGTTCTTC. It encodes CASGDGGIHEQFF. The complete variable domain, with remaining parts taken from reference TRBV2 and TRBJ2-1, reads EPEVTQTPSHQVTQMGQEVILRCVPISNHLYFYWYRQILGQKVEFLVSFYNNEISEKSEIFDDQFSVERPDGSNFTLKIRSTKLEDSAMYFCASGDGGIHEQFFGPGTRLTVL.

On this clonotype itself: One base away lies a much larger clone, so this may be a sequencing read error. V is TRBV12-5 and J is TRBJ1-1; D gene uncertain. The CDR3 has 13 residues. Germline V gene lookup returns CDR1 LGHNT and CDR2 FRNRAP. V was pared by 6 bases and J by 3 bases, with 11 bases between. CDR3 nucleotide sequence: TGTGCTAGTGGAAAAGGCCCGGACACTGAAGCTTTCTTT. Amino acids: CASGKGPDTEAFF. Supplemented by reference TRBV12-5 and TRBJ1-1, the full variable domain reads DARVTQTPRHKVTEMGQEVTMRCQPILGHNTVFWYRQTMMQGLELLAYFRNRAPLDDSGMPKDRFSAEMPDATLATLKIQPSEPRDSAVYFCASGKGPDTEAFFGQGTRLTVV.

The sample holds many counts of this clonotype. The chain carries TRBV5-4 and TRBJ2-6, with D perhaps matching TRBD2 (5 bases). The CDR3 spans 16 residues. V shed 0 bases and J shed 4 bases, with 11 bases lying between them. The germline CDR1 and CDR2 sequences are SGHNT and YYREEE (reference sequence). Here the CDR3 reads CASSLAGGSGANVLTF. In DNA, the CDR3 is TGTGCCAGCAGCTTGGCCGGCGGGTCGGGGGCCAACGTCCTGACTTTC.

The J gene is TRBJ2-7, the V gene TRBV4-2; TRBD2 agrees at 13 bases. With V trimmed by 4 bases and J by 4 bases, 7 bases remained unmatched. CDR1 is LGHNA, CDR2 YNFKEQ, per germline. CDR3 size: 16 residues. The CDR3 region has the DNA TGTGCCAGCAGCCTACTCGGGACTAGCGGGATTTACGAGCAGTACTTC. Translated: CASSLLGTSGIYEQYF.

This clonotype came up a few times. V gene TRBV7-2 combines with J gene TRBJ1-6, with TRBD1 as a possible D gene (5 bases). Germline CDR1 and CDR2: SGHTA and FQGNSA. V gave up 2 bases and J gave up 7 bases, with 6 bases separating them. The CDR3 runs 13 residues. The CDR3 nucleotides read TGTGCCAGCAGCTTACAGGGAAATTCACCCCTCCACTTT. Translation gives CASSLQGNSPLHF.

On this clonotype itself: A read error may explain this, as a much larger clone is one base away. The genes are TRBV10-3 and TRBJ1-5, with D possibly being TRBD1 (5 bases). The V gene lost 10 bases and the J gene lost 1 base, with 20 bases spanning the gap. The CDR3 spans 16 residues. Germline CDR1 and CDR2: ENHRY and SYGVKD. The CDR3 DNA reads TGTGCCAGCGGTTACTCACCCAGGGCGAGCAATCAGCCCCAGCATTTT. It encodes CASGYSPRASNQPQHF.

Note on this clonotype: This CDR3 fails to terminate in the conserved phenylalanine or tryptophan, so it likely reflects a read error. The DNA is left out, because the CDR3 cannot be placed on it with certainty; the CDR3 is given as TCRdb lists it. This chain uses TRBV25-1 with TRBJ2-3; the tabulated D call, TRBD1, remains unverified against the DNA. The V gene's germline CDR1 is MGHDK and CDR2 SYGVNS. Inclusive of both ends, the CDR3 amounts to 10 amino acids. CDR3 residues: CASSVGGAVQ.

This clonotype was found many times. The chain is built from TRBV15 and TRBJ2-1; a possible D gene is TRBD2 (6 bases). Germline lookup yields CDR1 LNHNV and CDR2 YYDKDF (reference sequence). This CDR3 spans 13 amino acids. Trimming pared 4 bases from V and 3 bases from J, leaving 7 bases between. CDR3 sequence reads: CATSKDYYNEQFF. DNA of the CDR3: TGTGCCACCAGCAAGGACTACTACAATGAGCAGTTCTTC. Based on the CDR3 plus reference TRBV15 and TRBJ2-1, the full variable domain is DAMVIQNPRYQVTQFGKPVTLSCSQTLNHNVMYWYQQKSSQAPKLLFHYYDKDFNNEADTPDNFQSRRPNTSFCFLDIRSPGLGDTAMYLCATSKDYYNEQFFGPGTRLTVL.

The sample holds many counts of this clonotype. The chain joins TRBV3-1 to TRBJ2-5; 16 nucleotides line up with TRBD2. Germline trimming cut 2 bases from V and 5 bases from J; bases unmatched to any gene: 8. Per germline, CDR1 LGHDT and CDR2 YNNKEL (reference sequence). The CDR3 consists of 18 residues. The CDR3 region has the DNA TGTGCCAGCAGCCAATGGCCGGGACTAGCGGGGGGGCTTGAGACCCAGTACTTC. Translated, it gives CASSQWPGLAGGLETQYF.

This clonotype was seen many times. The CDR3 DNA reads TGTGCCACCAGTGACTCCCCTTCGGACGCGGGCCCATCTTACGAGCAGTACTTC. Protein product: CATSDSPSDAGPSYEQYF. The rearrangement uses TRBV24-1 and TRBJ2-7; a possible D gene is TRBD2 (5 bases). CDR3 length equals 18 residues. Trimming pared 4 bases from V and 4 bases from J, leaving 25 bases between. CDR1 and CDR2 from the germline V gene are KGHDR and SFDVKD.

Here the CDR3 reads CASSGTGGEGDTEAFF. The CDR3 DNA follows: TGTGCCAGCAGTGGAACAGGGGGCGAAGGTGACACTGAAGCTTTCTTT. The rearrangement links TRBV6-1 to TRBJ1-1; TRBD1 agrees at 9 bases. CDR3 size: 16 residues. The trim removed 4 bases at V and 3 bases at J, leaving 9 bases unmatched. Germline V CDR1 and CDR2: MNHNS, SASEGT.

The J gene is TRBJ2-3, the V gene TRBV2; TRBD1 is a possible D gene (6 bases). The CDR3 sequence is 12 residues long. The germline gives CDR1 SNHLY, CDR2 FYNNEI. V lost 8 bases to trimming and J lost 3 bases, with 9 bases between them. The CDR3 DNA reads as TGTGCCAGCGAGGGGGTTACAGATACGCAGTATTTT. Its translation: CASEGVTDTQYF.

In this sample, this clonotype turned up many times. Here the CDR3 DNA reads TGTGCCAGTAGTATGCGAGCAGGGGAGGTAAACTATGGCTACACCTTC. Translating it yields CASSMRAGEVNYGYTF. The V and J genes are TRBV19 and TRBJ1-2; D is possibly TRBD1 (6 bases). Germline CDR1 and CDR2: LNHDA and SQIVND (reference sequence). Deletions cut 3 bases from V and 2 bases from J, with 16 bases between. This CDR3 has 16 amino acids.

The chain combines TRBV13 with TRBJ1-4, with 7 bases that match TRBD1. Germline CDR1 reads PRHDT; CDR2 reads FYEKMQ (reference sequence). This CDR3 comprises 16 residues. V shed 5 bases, J shed 0 bases, and the junction held 6 bases outside the gene matches. The chain's CDR3 is CASSQADRATNEKLFF. CDR3 sequence (DNA): TGTGCCAGCAGCCAAGCCGACAGGGCAACTAATGAAAAACTGTTTTTT.

The chain uses TRBV3-1 and TRBJ1-5; 12 bases fit TRBD1. Per germline, CDR1 LGHDT and CDR2 YNNKEL (reference sequence). CDR3 length: 19 residues. V was clipped by 3 bases and J by 7 bases; unmatched bases: 16. CDR3 protein: CASSHTGTGGVFGDQPQHF. DNA for the CDR3: TGTGCCAGCAGCCACACCGGGACAGGGGGCGTTTTTGGGGACCAGCCCCAGCATTTT. Full variable domain (remainder filled in from reference TRBV3-1 and TRBJ1-5): DTAVSQTPKYLVTQMGNDKSIKCEQNLGHDTMYWYKQDSKKFLKIMFSYNNKELIINETVPNRFSPKSPDKAHLNLHINSLELGDSAVYFCASSHTGTGGVFGDQPQHFGDGTRLSIL.

The chain recombines TRBV25-1 with TRBJ2-7, with D perhaps TRBD1 or TRBD2 (6 bases each). V dropped 4 bases and J dropped 4 bases, with 11 bases sitting between them. CDR1 is MGHDK, CDR2 SYGVNS, per germline. The CDR3 covers 13 residues. Here the CDR3 reads CASSGGARYEQYF. The CDR3 DNA reads as TGTGCCAGCAGTGGGGGGGCCAGGTACGAGCAGTACTTC.

V is TRBV7-2 and J is TRBJ2-5, with D hard to call. The CDR3 is made up of 12 amino acids. V was clipped by 2 bases and J by 5 bases, with 6 bases between them. The germline CDR1 and CDR2 sequences are SGHTA and FQGNSA. The CDR3 loop reads CASSLLVETQYF. CDR3 coding DNA: TGTGCCAGCAGCTTATTGGTCGAGACCCAGTACTTC. Combining the CDR3 with reference TRBV7-2 and TRBJ2-5 gives the whole variable domain GAGVSQSPSNKVTEKGKDVELRCDPISGHTALYWYRQSLGQGLEFLIYFQGNSAPDKSGLPSDRFSAERTGGSVSTLTIQRTQQEDSAVYLCASSLLVETQYFGPGTRLLVL.

The J gene is TRBJ1-5, the V gene TRBV19; no clear D gene. V was trimmed by 6 bases and J by 2 bases, leaving 5 bases between them. This CDR3 region has 12 residues. Germline CDR1 LNHDA, CDR2 SQIVND (reference sequence). This chain's CDR3 is CASRSGNQPQHF. CDR3 coding DNA: TGTGCCAGTAGGTCGGGCAATCAGCCCCAGCATTTT.

A few counts support this clonotype. The chain links TRBV5-1 to TRBJ2-1, with unresolved D. The CDR3 covers 12 residues. Trimming removed 3 bases from V and 10 bases from J, with 11 bases in between. Germline V CDR1 and CDR2: SGHRS, YFSETQ. CDR3 sequence reads: CASSSWHGEQFF. The DNA of the CDR3 is TGCGCCAGCAGCTCCTGGCACGGAGAGCAGTTCTTC.

A remark on this clonotype: Being one base from a much bigger clone, this may be a read error. The chain has TRBV10-3 and TRBJ1-1; 7 nucleotides align to TRBD1. Germline V gene lookup returns CDR1 ENHRY and CDR2 SYGVKD. Unmatched junction bases numbered 9, after V lost 8 bases and J lost 3 bases. This CDR3 contains 14 residues. The CDR3 nucleotides are TGTGCCATCGGGGGGGAGGGGGCCGACACTGAAGCTTTCTTT. This translates into CAIGGEGADTEAFF.

The chain couples TRBV7-9 to TRBJ2-6; no reliable D call. Trimming took off 0 bases at V and 4 bases at J, with 1 base between the two ends. The CDR3 runs to 13 residues. Germline CDR1 and CDR2: SEHNR and FQNEAQ (reference sequence). This chain's CDR3 is CASSLAGANVLTF. The CDR3 nucleotides read TGTGCCAGCAGCTTAGCGGGGGCCAACGTCCTGACTTTC.

This clonotype occurred many times. The chain links TRBV6-1 to TRBJ1-3; 8 nucleotides match TRBD1. The CDR3 consists of 14 residues. The junction had 1 base not matched to a gene; V was cut back by 2 bases and J by 4 bases. CDR1 MNHNS and CDR2 SASEGT come from the germline V gene. This CDR3 reads CASSEHRGGNTIYF. The CDR3 region has the DNA TGTGCCAGCAGTGAACACAGGGGGGGAAACACCATATATTTT.

The chain employs TRBV5-5 and TRBJ2-7, with D possibly being TRBD1 (6 bases). CDR3 length equals 15 residues. Germline values: CDR1 SGHKS, CDR2 YYEKEE (reference sequence). The ends were cut back, 2 bases at V and 5 bases at J, with 17 bases in the middle. The CDR3 here is CASSLGRDTGNEQYF. DNA for the CDR3: TGTGCCAGCAGCTTAGGCCGGGACACCGGCAACGAGCAGTACTTC.

V gene TRBV30 combines with J gene TRBJ2-1; D might be TRBD1 or TRBD2, each matching 5 bases. The CDR3 consists of 14 residues. V shed 0 bases and J shed 8 bases, with 14 bases lying between them. The germline CDR1 and CDR2 sequences are GTSNPN and SVGIG (reference sequence). The DNA of the CDR3 is TGTGCCTGGAGTGTGGGACGGGGTAACGATGAGCAGTTCTTC. It codes for CAWSVGRGNDEQFF.

This clonotype came up many times. J is TRBJ2-5 and V is TRBV27; D unresolved. The CDR3 has 13 residues. V was clipped by 6 bases and J by 5 bases, with 13 bases between them. Germline CDR1 MNHEY, CDR2 SMNVEV (reference sequence). The CDR3 region is CASRSTGVETQYF. The DNA for the CDR3 is TGTGCCAGCAGATCCACGGGCGTGGAGACCCAGTACTTC.

The chain is built from TRBV25-1 and TRBJ1-2; 9 positions agree with TRBD1. CDR1 and CDR2 from the germline V gene are MGHDK and SYGVNS. The CDR3 totals 17 residues. Losses at the gene ends were 6 bases for V and 4 bases for J; bases not matched to a gene: 15. The CDR3 is CASRALVGQGLGYGYTF. The CDR3 region has the DNA TGTGCCAGCAGGGCTTTAGTCGGACAGGGGCTGGGCTATGGCTACACCTTC.

This clonotype was found many times. The J gene is TRBJ2-7, the V gene TRBV9, with 9 bases that match TRBD1. Trimming removed 4 bases from V and 7 bases from J; junction bases left unmatched: 12. Germline V gene data show CDR1 as SGDLS and CDR2 as YYNGEE. This CDR3 has 15 amino acids. The CDR3 region has the DNA TGTGCCAGCAGCTTCACAGGGGGCGAAGCAAGAGAGCAGTACTTC. It yields the protein CASSFTGGEAREQYF.